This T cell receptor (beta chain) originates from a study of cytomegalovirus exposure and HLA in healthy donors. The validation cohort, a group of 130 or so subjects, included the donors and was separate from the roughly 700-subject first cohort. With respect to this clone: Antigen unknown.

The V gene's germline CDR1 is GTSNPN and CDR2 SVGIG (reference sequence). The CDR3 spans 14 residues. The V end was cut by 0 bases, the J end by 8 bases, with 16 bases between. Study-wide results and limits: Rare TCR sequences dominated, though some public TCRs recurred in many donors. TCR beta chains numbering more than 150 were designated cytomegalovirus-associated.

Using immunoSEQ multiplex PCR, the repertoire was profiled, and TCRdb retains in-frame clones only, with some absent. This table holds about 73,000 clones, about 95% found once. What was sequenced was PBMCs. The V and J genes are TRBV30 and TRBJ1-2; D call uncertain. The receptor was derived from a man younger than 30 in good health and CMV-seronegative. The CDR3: CAWSVFDTVRGYTF. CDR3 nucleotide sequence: TGTGCCTGGAGTGTATTTGACACAGTTCGAGGCTACACCTTC.